This TCR beta chain was identified during a study of cytomegalovirus exposure and HLA in healthy donors. Study outcomes and limitations: Within the approximately 130 validation repertoires, first-cohort TCR clusters tended to co-occur, according to a later analysis.

Of note for this clone: Its antigen is as yet unknown.

The method was immunoSEQ multiplex PCR; TCRdb's version includes in-frame clones alone and lacks a portion of them. The sample lists 80,000 to 100,000 clones, roughly 87% seen once, with about 6% in the top ten. From germline, CDR1 is LGHNA and CDR2 YNFKEQ. This CDR3 has 18 residues. V lost 1 base, J lost 6 bases, and 14 bases stayed unmatched. The gene calls are TRBV4-2 and TRBJ1-5; 8 bases fit TRBD1. The source is a man between 18 and 29 years old in good health and CMV-seropositive. The sample consisted of PBMCs. The CDR3 is CASSQGVVEQGAIQPQHF. CDR3 DNA: TGTGCCAGCAGCCAAGGGGTGGTGGAGCAGGGGGCGATTCAGCCCCAGCATTTT.